Below, 17 T cell receptor beta chains from the same sample are listed, as sequenced in a study of long-term antiretroviral therapy in people with HIV. Survey level was the resolution at which the v3.0 immunoSEQ assay ran. The table came from immunoSEQ multiplex PCR; TCRdb's copy has only in-frame clones and leaves some out. Counted here are around 29,000 clones, roughly 80% occurring once; the ten biggest clones make up roughly 7.5%. The specimen comprised unsorted PBMCs, sampled 0.3 years after starting antiretroviral therapy. All receptors come from a man aged 35 to 55 with HIV.

The CDR3 reads CAISRGFYEQYF. The CDR3 DNA is TGTGCCATCAGTCGTGGGTTCTACGAGCAGTACTTC. The gene calls are TRBV10-3 and TRBJ2-7; D is unresolved. The CDR3 length is 12 residues. Germline V lookup: CDR1 ENHRY, CDR2 SYGVKD. V lost 5 bases to trimming and J lost 3 bases, with 8 bases between them.

In its sample, this clone is large. The chain recombines TRBV6-5 with TRBJ1-1, with D possibly TRBD1 on 6 matching bases. The CDR3 spans 13 residues. Looked up from germline, CDR1 is MNHEY and CDR2 is SVGAGI. The V and J ends lost 7 bases and 4 bases respectively, with 13 bases between them. The CDR3: CASNKQGSTEAFF. The CDR3 DNA follows: TGTGCCAGCAATAAACAGGGAAGCACTGAAGCTTTCTTT.

This chain connects TRBV4-1 to TRBJ2-7, with 9 bases fitting TRBD2. CDR1 is MGHRA and CDR2 is YSYEKL in the germline V gene. The CDR3 spans 17 residues. The V segment lost 1 base and the J segment 2 bases; nucleotides outside the gene matches: 9. CDR3 in amino acids: CASSQAPASGTTYEQYF. Written as DNA, the CDR3 is TGCGCCAGCAGCCAAGCCCCAGCTAGCGGGACTACCTACGAGCAGTACTTC.

This sequence joins TRBV10-2 and TRBJ2-7; 12 nucleotides align to TRBD2. Germline V lookup: CDR1 WSHSY, CDR2 SAAADI. CDR3 length: 14 residues. The V gene end was trimmed by 6 bases and the J gene end by 6 bases; junction bases not matched to a gene: 6. CDR3: CASSPTSGSSEQYF. The CDR3 DNA is TGCGCCAGCAGCCCGACTAGCGGGAGTAGCGAGCAGTACTTC.

The CDR3: CASSTRDRAGELFF. The CDR3 coding sequence is TGTGCCAGCAGTACGCGGGACAGGGCCGGGGAGCTGTTTTTT. V is TRBV6-7 and J is TRBJ2-2; 9 nucleotides line up with TRBD1. TRBV6-7 is placed among ORFs of uncertain function. This CDR3 has 14 residues. V shed 5 bases, J shed 6 bases, and the junction held 4 bases outside the gene matches.

The chain combines TRBV5-8 with TRBJ1-4; TRBD1 matches 7 bases. Trimming cost V 0 bases and J 8 bases; bases outside gene matches: 7. Germline values: CDR1 SGHTS, CDR2 YDEGEE. The CDR3 covers 15 residues. The CDR3 spells CASSLGRQGGEKLFF. In nucleotides, the CDR3 is TGTGCCAGCAGCTTGGGCCGACAGGGTGGGGAAAAACTGTTTTTT.

The chain joins TRBV7-9 to TRBJ1-2; possible D gene TRBD1, 5 bases. V dropped 2 bases and J dropped 1 base, with 11 bases sitting between them. There are 15 residues in the CDR3. The germline V gene encodes CDR1 SEHNR and CDR2 FQNEAQ (reference sequence). The CDR3 DNA reads as TGTGCCAGCAGCTTATGGGGGGGTGTTAACTATGGCTACACCTTC. This encodes CASSLWGGVNYGYTF.

The sample holds a few counts of this clone. The CDR3 spells CASSAVGGQNYGYTF. The CDR3 bases are TGTGCCAGCAGTGCAGTTGGGGGGCAAAACTATGGCTACACCTTC. The V call is TRBV6-1, the J call TRBJ1-2; D is perhaps TRBD1 (6 bases). Trimming cost V 4 bases and J 2 bases, with 14 bases left between them. The CDR3 extends over 15 amino acids. The V gene's germline CDR1 is MNHNS and CDR2 SASEGT.

V is TRBV5-1 and J is TRBJ2-5; 8 nucleotides match TRBD2. V lost 2 bases, J lost 2 bases, and 5 bases stayed unmatched. CDR3 length: 15 residues. CDR1 is SGHRS, CDR2 YFSETQ, per germline. The chain's CDR3 is CASSFLGGAQETQYF. The DNA for the CDR3 is TGCGCCAGCAGCTTTCTCGGGGGGGCACAAGAGACCCAGTACTTC.

The chain joins TRBV5-1 to TRBJ1-2, with 7 positions matching TRBD1. CDR3 length: 15 residues. Germline lookup yields CDR1 SGHRS and CDR2 YFSETQ. With V trimmed by 1 base and J by 5 bases, 8 bases remained unmatched. The CDR3, as DNA: TGCGCCAGCAGCTTGCAGCCAGGGGGGGATTATGGCTACACCTTC. Translated: CASSLQPGGDYGYTF.

The rearrangement joins TRBV11-3 to TRBJ2-7; D tentatively fits TRBD1 or TRBD2 (6 bases each). Germline V lookup: CDR1 SGHNT, CDR2 YENEEA. The CDR3 has 13 residues. Trimming took off 5 bases at V and 3 bases at J, with 11 bases between the two ends. The DNA of the CDR3 is TGTGCCAGCAGCCCCAGGGGAGGCTACGAGCAGTACTTC. It encodes CASSPRGGYEQYF.

This chain links TRBV7-9 with TRBJ1-1; D is undetermined. The V gene lost 3 bases and the J gene lost 3 bases, with 2 bases spanning the gap. CDR3 length: 11 amino acids. Germline V CDR1 and CDR2: SEHNR, FQNEAQ (reference sequence). The CDR3 spells CASSFDTEAFF. CDR3 bases: TGTGCCAGCAGCTTTGACACTGAAGCTTTCTTT.

V usage is TRBV7-9 and J usage is TRBJ2-7, with TRBD2 identical over 13 bases. CDR3 length: 16 residues. The V gene's germline CDR1 is SEHNR and CDR2 FQNEAQ (reference sequence). Trimming removed 5 bases from V and 4 bases from J; junction bases left unmatched: 8. The CDR3 nucleotides read TGTGCCAGCAGCCCGAGGACTAGCGGGAGAAGGTACGAGCAGTACTTC. This gives the protein CASSPRTSGRRYEQYF.

The V gene is TRBV20-1, the J gene TRBJ2-7; D not resolved. The CDR3 spans 11 residues. Trimming stripped 5 bases from V and 3 bases from J, with 8 bases between. Germline CDR1 DFQATT, CDR2 SNEGSKA (reference sequence). Here the CDR3 DNA reads TGCAGTGCTCCTAGAGACTACGAGCAGTACTTC. Its protein is CSAPRDYEQYF.

The V call is TRBV14, the J call TRBJ1-1; weak D call: TRBD1 (6 bases). This CDR3 is 14 amino acids long. Trimming took 4 bases from V and 10 from J, leaving 19 bases between them. The germline gives CDR1 SGHDN, CDR2 FVKESK. The CDR3 coding sequence is TGTGCCAGCAGCCCCGTGACAGGTTTATTCGGAGCTTTCTTT. Its protein product is CASSPVTGLFGAFF.

The V call is TRBV7-2, the J call TRBJ2-3; possibly TRBD2 for D (6 bases). With 5 bases removed from V and 4 bases from J, the gap between germline ends came to 19 bases. CDR3 length: 16 residues. Germline values: CDR1 SGHTA, CDR2 FQGNSA. The CDR3 nucleotides read TGTGCCAGCAGCCAACGTTTGGTGGGGGGTGCAGATACGCAGTATTTT. Protein: CASSQRLVGGADTQYF.

The gene calls are TRBV16 and TRBJ2-7; 9 bases map to TRBD1. The germline gives CDR1 KGHSY, CDR2 FQNENV. V lost 6 bases, J lost 1 base, and 22 bases stayed unmatched. The CDR3 length is 20 residues. This chain's CDR3 is CASSPNRGTGNRRASYEQYF. The CDR3 coding sequence is TGTGCCAGCAGTCCCAATCGAGGGACAGGGAATCGACGGGCATCCTACGAGCAGTACTTC.